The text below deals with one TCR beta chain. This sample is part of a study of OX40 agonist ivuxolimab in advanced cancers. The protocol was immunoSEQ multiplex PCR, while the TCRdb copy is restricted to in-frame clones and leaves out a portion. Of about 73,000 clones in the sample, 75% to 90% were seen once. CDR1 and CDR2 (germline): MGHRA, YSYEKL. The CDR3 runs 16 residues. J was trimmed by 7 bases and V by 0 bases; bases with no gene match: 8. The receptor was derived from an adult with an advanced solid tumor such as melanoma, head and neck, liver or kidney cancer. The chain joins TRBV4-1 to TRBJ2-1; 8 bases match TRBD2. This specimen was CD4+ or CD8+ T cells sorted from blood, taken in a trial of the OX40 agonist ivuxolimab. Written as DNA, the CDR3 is TGCGCCAGCAGCCAAGAGGTCGGGAGGGCTGGGAATGAGCAGTTCTTC. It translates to CASSQEVGRAGNEQFF.